The 28 T cell receptor beta chains reported below all come from one sample, sequenced in a study of beta chain features in type 1 diabetes. Every isolated RNA sample was fully reverse transcribed, so sequencing captured expressed TCRB transcripts. TCRdb's table, derived via immunoSEQ multiplex PCR, lists solely in-frame clones and lacks some. This table has approximately 470,000 clones, roughly 31% appearing once. The sequenced sample consisted of naive CD4+ T cells from blood. The receptors stem from a man aged 18 to 35 in good health.

The chain joins TRBV15 to TRBJ2-1, with 7 positions matching TRBD2. The J segment lost 0 bases and the V segment lost 4 bases, leaving 3 bases of the junction unmatched. Germline CDR1 is LNHNV and CDR2 is YYDKDF (reference sequence). The CDR3 length is 15 residues. CDR3 in DNA: TGTGCCACCAGCATCGGCGGGAGCTCCTACAATGAGCAGTTCTTC. As protein: CATSIGGSSYNEQFF.

This clone was seen a single time. V usage is TRBV30 and J usage is TRBJ2-2, with D possibly called TRBD1 or TRBD2 (6 bases each). This CDR3 contains 14 residues. Germline V CDR1 and CDR2: GTSNPN, SVGIG (reference sequence). V dropped 4 bases and J dropped 4 bases, with 13 bases sitting between them. For the CDR3, the DNA is TGTGCCTGGACCCGGGGGCAATCCACCGGGGAGCTGTTTTTT. Its protein is CAWTRGQSTGELFF.

This clone appeared a few times. The chain combines TRBV5-4 with TRBJ2-7; D might be TRBD2 (6 bases). The CDR3 is 15 amino acids. V lost 3 bases, J lost 4 bases, and 17 bases lay in between. Germline values: CDR1 SGHNT, CDR2 YYREEE (reference sequence). As DNA, the CDR3 is TGTGCCAGCAGCTCCCCGGGACTTCAAGGGTACGAGCAGTACTTC. Translated: CASSSPGLQGYEQYF.

This clone occurred a few times. V usage is TRBV7-2 and J usage is TRBJ1-5; no firm D call. The germline V and J ends were trimmed by 0 bases and 7 bases, with 10 bases remaining between them. The CDR3 contains 14 residues. Germline V gives CDR1 SGHTA, CDR2 FQGNSA. CDR3: CASSLAPGEQPQHF. CDR3 sequence (DNA): TGTGCCAGCAGCTTAGCTCCGGGTGAGCAGCCCCAGCATTTT. The complete variable domain, with remaining parts taken from reference TRBV7-2 and TRBJ1-5, reads GAGVSQSPSNKVTEKGKDVELRCDPISGHTALYWYRQSLGQGLEFLIYFQGNSAPDKSGLPSDRFSAERTGGSVSTLTIQRTQQEDSAVYLCASSLAPGEQPQHFGDGTRLSIL.

The chain recombines TRBV2 with TRBJ2-5; TRBD1 is a possible D gene (6 bases). CDR1 is SNHLY and CDR2 is FYNNEI in the germline V gene. The V end lost 6 bases, the J end lost 5 bases, and 22 bases lay between the germline ends. CDR3 size: 16 residues. The CDR3 DNA is TGTGCCAGCAGACCGAAGGGGGTAATTCGAATGGAGACCCAGTACTTC. Encoded protein: CASRPKGVIRMETQYF.

The table lists this clone with a few counts. The CDR3 loop is CASRTYYEQYF. CDR3 sequence (DNA): TGTGCCAGCAGAACCTACTACGAGCAGTACTTC. The rearrangement joins TRBV25-1 to TRBJ2-7; D is ambiguous. Between the trimmed V and J ends, which lost 6 bases and 3 bases, there was a span of 6 bases. The CDR3 has 11 residues. Germline CDR1 and CDR2: MGHDK and SYGVNS.

This clone has more than one count but fewer than ten. The chain couples TRBV30 to TRBJ2-1, with TRBD1 as a possible D gene (5 bases). CDR3 length equals 16 residues. Germline CDR1 reads GTSNPN; CDR2 reads SVGIG (reference sequence). Trimming left V 2 bases short and J 10 bases short, with 24 bases between. DNA for the CDR3: TGTGCCTGGAGTCCCCCCGATAGACGGGTTGGGGCAGAGCAGTTCTTC. Translation gives CAWSPPDRRVGAEQFF. The full variable domain, in which reference TRBV30 and TRBJ2-1 provide the parts outside the CDR3, is SQTIHQWPATLVQPVGSPLSLECTVEGTSNPNLYWYRQAAGRGLQLLFYSVGIGQISSEVPQNLSASRPQDRQFILSSKKLLLSDSGFYLCAWSPPDRRVGAEQFFGPGTRLTVL.

The chain joins TRBV11-2 to TRBJ2-2, with D possibly TRBD2 on 6 matching bases. The CDR3 contains 16 residues. Germline assignment: CDR1 SGHAT and CDR2 FQNNGV. The ends were cut back, 5 bases at V and 7 bases at J, with 20 bases in the middle. In DNA, the CDR3 is TGTGCCAGCAGCACCGTGGCGGGACCTGCCAGCGGGGAGCTGTTTTTT. It codes for CASSTVAGPASGELFF. Full variable domain (rest looked up from reference TRBV11-2 and TRBJ2-2): EAGVAQSPRYKIIEKRQSVAFWCNPISGHATLYWYQQILGQGPKLLIQFQNNGVVDDSQLPKDRFSAERLKGVDSTLKIQPAKLEDSAVYLCASSTVAGPASGELFFGEGSRLTVL.

This clone was detected ten times or more. One junction end does not reproduce the germline sequence, and a read error may be involved. The genes are TRBV30 and TRBJ2-4, with 9 nucleotides matching TRBD1. Germline values: CDR1 GTSNPN, CDR2 SVGIG (reference sequence). The CDR3 loop spans 9 amino acids. The CDR3 nucleotides read TGTGCCTGGGGTAGGGACAGGGACTTC. As protein: CAWGRDRDF.

The J gene is TRBJ2-7, the V gene TRBV28, with D unclear. CDR3 size: 14 residues. The germline V gene has CDR1 MDHEN and CDR2 SYDVKM. The V and J ends lost 9 bases and 0 bases respectively, with 15 bases between them. The CDR3 loop reads CASELTVSSYEQYF. The CDR3 nucleotides are TGTGCCAGTGAACTCACAGTGAGCTCCTACGAGCAGTACTTC.

The chain uses TRBV11-2 and TRBJ2-7; D unresolved. The CDR3 has 12 amino acids. CDR1 SGHAT and CDR2 FQNNGV come from the germline V gene. Trimming cost V 1 base and J 6 bases, with 7 bases left between them. The CDR3 DNA reads TGTGCCAGCAGCTTAGTGGAGACCGAGCAGTACTTC. Encoded protein: CASSLVETEQYF.

V gene TRBV19 combines with J gene TRBJ2-1, with TRBD1 as a possible D gene (6 bases). The V end was cut by 5 bases, the J end by 4 bases, with 12 bases between. The CDR3 spans 14 residues. Germline V gene data show CDR1 as LNHDA and CDR2 as SQIVND (reference sequence). CDR3 amino acids: CASSSGQKYNEQFF. CDR3 DNA: TGTGCCAGTAGTTCAGGACAGAAATACAATGAGCAGTTCTTC. Using reference TRBV19 and TRBJ2-1 for the parts outside the CDR3, the full variable domain is DGGITQSPKYLFRKEGQNVTLSCEQNLNHDAMYWYRQDPGQGLRLIYYSQIVNDFQKGDIAEGYSVSREKKESFPLTVTSAQKNPTAFYLCASSSGQKYNEQFFGPGTRLTVL.

This clone occurred a few times. The chain couples TRBV30 to TRBJ1-4, with D perhaps matching TRBD1 (6 bases). The CDR3 covers 14 residues. Trimming removed 3 bases from V and 4 bases from J, with 12 bases in between. CDR1 and CDR2 (germline): GTSNPN, SVGIG (reference sequence). The DNA for the CDR3 is TGTGCCTGGAGCACCGGACAGCTTAATGAAAAACTGTTTTTT. Encoded protein: CAWSTGQLNEKLFF.

The chain combines TRBV15 with TRBJ2-1; D gene uncertain. The ends were cut back, 0 bases at V and 5 bases at J, with 8 bases in the middle. CDR1 and CDR2 from the germline V gene are LNHNV and YYDKDF (reference sequence). The CDR3 sequence is 14 residues long. CDR3 sequence: CATSRDHGNNEQFF. The CDR3 DNA reads TGTGCCACCAGCAGAGATCATGGGAACAATGAGCAGTTCTTC. The whole variable domain, remainder taken from reference TRBV15 and TRBJ2-1, is DAMVIQNPRYQVTQFGKPVTLSCSQTLNHNVMYWYQQKSSQAPKLLFHYYDKDFNNEADTPDNFQSRRPNTSFCFLDIRSPGLGDTAMYLCATSRDHGNNEQFFGPGTRLTVL.

This clone showed up just once. The same CDR3 arises from other DNA sequences in this sample as well. The rearrangement uses TRBV29-1 and TRBJ2-2; D gene uncertain. Trimming cost V 4 bases and J 1 base, with 4 bases left between them. The CDR3 is 12 residues long. Germline values: CDR1 SQVTM, CDR2 ANQGSEA. The CDR3 is CSVAVNTGELFF. The DNA of the CDR3 is TGCAGCGTTGCGGTGAACACCGGGGAGCTGTTTTTT.

The rearrangement joins TRBV9 to TRBJ2-7, with D perhaps matching TRBD1 or TRBD2 (5 bases each). CDR3 length: 14 residues. Germline V gene data show CDR1 as SGDLS and CDR2 as YYNGEE. V shed 4 bases and J shed 3 bases, with 14 bases lying between them. CDR3 in DNA: TGTGCCAGCAGCTCTGGGCCGAGGGGCTACGAGCAGTACTTC. Encoded protein: CASSSGPRGYEQYF.

This sequence joins TRBV6-5 and TRBJ2-1; TRBD1 aligns across 8 bases. The V gene end was trimmed by 4 bases and the J gene end by 3 bases; junction bases not matched to a gene: 5. Germline V gene lookup returns CDR1 MNHEY and CDR2 SVGAGI. The CDR3 contains 15 residues. CDR3: CASSLQGANYNEQFF. Here the CDR3 DNA reads TGTGCCAGCAGTTTGCAGGGGGCGAACTACAATGAGCAGTTCTTC.

The chain recombines TRBV5-1 with TRBJ2-3; D could derive from TRBD1 or TRBD2 (5 bases each). V lost 4 bases, J lost 6 bases, and 15 bases lay in between. The CDR3 runs 14 residues. Per the germline V gene, CDR1 is SGHRS and CDR2 is YFSETQ. The CDR3: CASSGFGAPDTQYF. CDR3 coding DNA: TGCGCCAGCAGCGGCTTCGGGGCCCCGGATACGCAGTATTTT.

The chain couples TRBV28 to TRBJ2-7; 10 bases are shared with TRBD1. J gave up 2 bases and V 3 bases, and 4 bases lay outside the gene matches. This CDR3 contains 15 residues. The germline V gene encodes CDR1 MDHEN and CDR2 SYDVKM. CDR3 in DNA: TGTGCCAGCAGTTTCCAGGACAGGGGGGCCTACGAGCAGTACTTC. Residues: CASSFQDRGAYEQYF.

This clone was recorded a few times. The chain joins TRBV28 to TRBJ2-1; TRBD2 agrees at 7 bases. The germline gives CDR1 MDHEN, CDR2 SYDVKM. The V gene end was trimmed by 6 bases and the J gene end by 8 bases; junction bases not matched to a gene: 4. The CDR3 is 12 amino acids. CDR3 DNA sequence: TGTGCCAGCAGCCGGACTAGATATGAGCAGTTCTTC. Translation: CASSRTRYEQFF.

This clone occurred a few times. The J gene is TRBJ2-5, the V gene TRBV11-1, with TRBD1 identical over 9 bases. There are 13 residues in the CDR3. Trimming removed 7 bases from V and 5 bases from J; junction bases left unmatched: 5. Germline V gene sequence: CDR1 SGHAT, CDR2 FQDESV (reference sequence). The CDR3 bases are TGTGCCAGCACCTGGACAGGGGCGGAGACCCAGTACTTC. It translates to CASTWTGAETQYF.

This clone was counted a few times. DNA of the CDR3: TGTGCCAGCAGCCCAAACCCAACAGGGAGCTCCTACGAGCAGTACTTC. It translates to CASSPNPTGSSYEQYF. This sequence joins TRBV7-8 and TRBJ2-7, with D perhaps TRBD1 (6 bases). Trimming left V 5 bases short and J 0 bases short, with 17 bases between. This CDR3 region has 16 residues. Germline CDR1 SGHVS, CDR2 FQNEAQ.

The chain joins TRBV30 to TRBJ2-5; D is unresolved. Germline V gives CDR1 GTSNPN, CDR2 SVGIG (reference sequence). The CDR3 has 13 residues. The V gene lost 1 base and the J gene lost 7 bases, with 13 bases spanning the gap. The CDR3 loop reads CAWSGPTVGTQYF. The CDR3 DNA reads as TGTGCCTGGAGTGGACCAACTGTAGGGACCCAGTACTTC.

The chain combines TRBV9 with TRBJ2-3, with 10 bases that match TRBD2. The V and J ends lost 0 bases and 0 bases, in that order; junction bases with no gene match: 4. The CDR3 extends over 17 amino acids. Germline-derived CDR1 and CDR2 are SGDLS and YYNGEE. The CDR3: CASSVGLAGTSTDTQYF. DNA for the CDR3: TGTGCCAGCAGCGTAGGACTAGCGGGTACCAGCACAGATACGCAGTATTTT. Filled out from reference TRBV9 and TRBJ2-3, the complete variable domain reads DSGVTQTPKHLITATGQRVTLRCSPRSGDLSVYWYQQSLDQGLQFLIQYYNGEERAKGNILERFSAQQFPDLHSELNLSSLELGDSALYFCASSVGLAGTSTDTQYFGPGTRLTVL.

This clone occurred a few times. The chain couples TRBV15 to TRBJ2-6; D is tentatively TRBD1 or TRBD2 (5 bases each). Trimming stripped 1 base from V and 4 bases from J, with 8 bases between. CDR3 length: 15 residues. The V gene's germline CDR1 is LNHNV and CDR2 YYDKDF (reference sequence). The CDR3 protein is CATSRGDRGANVLTF. In nucleotides, the CDR3 is TGTGCCACCAGCAGAGGGGACCGCGGGGCCAACGTCCTGACTTTC.

The chain employs TRBV10-3 and TRBJ2-7; TRBD2 matches 13 bases. The CDR3 sequence is 13 residues long. Germline assignment: CDR1 ENHRY and CDR2 SYGVKD. V was clipped by 7 bases and J by 10 bases; unmatched bases: 7. The CDR3 DNA reads as TGTGCCATCACTAAGACTAGCGGGAGGATCCAGTACTTC. Its translation: CAITKTSGRIQYF.

This clone has only a few counts. The gene calls are TRBV29-1 and TRBJ1-3; no definite D call. The ends were cut back, 4 bases at V and 0 bases at J, with 10 bases in the middle. This CDR3 is built from 14 residues. Germline V gene sequence: CDR1 SQVTM, CDR2 ANQGSEA. This chain's CDR3 is CSVVSPLSGNTIYF. CDR3 sequence (DNA): TGCAGCGTTGTCTCGCCGCTCTCTGGAAACACCATATATTTT.

The gene calls are TRBV7-2 and TRBJ1-1; 11 bases align to TRBD1. The length of the CDR3 is 14 residues. Losses at the gene ends were 5 bases for V and 7 bases for J; bases not matched to a gene: 6. CDR1 SGHTA and CDR2 FQGNSA come from the germline V gene. CDR3 DNA sequence: TGTGCCAGCAGCCCGGACAGGGGGCGCGGTGAAGCTTTCTTT. It encodes CASSPDRGRGEAFF.